This record looks at one T cell receptor (beta chain) sequence and its context. Trimming cost V 7 bases and J 7 bases, with 14 bases left between them. Germline CDR1 and CDR2: MNHNY and SVGAGI (reference sequence). CDR3 length equals 13 residues. Clones were sequenced by immunoSEQ multiplex PCR, and TCRdb holds only the in-frame ones, with some missing. The sample has under 300,000 clones; about 90% are singletons. This sample is part of a study of blood T cell repertoires in COVID-19. Background on the study: Sample material is recorded as cDNA or gDNA derived from T cells, B-cell-depleted T cells, or PBMCs.

The rearrangement links TRBV6-6 to TRBJ2-1; TRBD1 is a possible D gene (6 bases). What was sequenced was peripheral blood. The TCR sequence derives from a man in his sixties with acute or convalescent COVID-19. The CDR3, as DNA: TGTGCCAGCACTCGGGCAGGGGTGAATGAGCAGTTCTTC. Its protein is CASTRAGVNEQFF.